The rows below give T cell receptor beta chains drawn from one sample of a study of T-cell reconstitution after alpha-beta-depleted transplantation in children. TCRdb re-analysed the PCR reads in MiXCR, keeping a single row per CDR3 protein. Of about 500,000 distinct CDR3 sequences detected, about 30% appear once; the ten largest clones hold approximately 2.3%. This specimen consisted of PBMCs from the stem cell graft donor, obtained from the stem cell graft. The receptors stem from a human donor who donated a stem cell graft to a child with aplastic anemia. CDR3s include the opening cysteine and the closing phenylalanine or tryptophan. D genes are given only for firm matches. Rows may omit the clone size; those that give it use once, few, many or a size class.

>TRBV10-3|NA|TRBJ2-7|NA
CAISEERTDYEQYF
TGTGCCATCAGTGAAGAGCGGACGGACTACGAGCAGTACTTC
>TRBV28|NA|TRBJ2-7|few
CASSLKQSSYEQYF
TGTGCCAGCAGTTTGAAACAGAGCTCCTACGAGCAGTACTTC
>TRBV29-1|NA|TRBJ2-2|few
CSAQGNTGELFF
TGCAGCGCGCAGGGAAACACCGGGGAGCTGTTTTTT
>TRBV29-1|NA|TRBJ1-2|few
CSVEEPIGGYGYTF
TGCAGCGTTGAAGAGCCTATCGGGGGGTACGGCTACACCTTC
>TRBV25-1|TRBD2|TRBJ2-2|NA
CASSELLISERERTGELFF
TGTGCCAGCAGTGAACTTTTGATTTCGGAGCGGGAGAGGACCGGGGAGCTGTTTTTT
>TRBV7-9|NA|TRBJ1-1|NA
CASSKDRQMNTEAFF
TGTGCCAGCAGCAAGGACAGACAAATGAACACTGAAGCTTTCTTT
>TRBV9|NA|TRBJ2-1|NA
CASSASGTASEQFF
TGTGCCAGCAGCGCTTCCGGGACGGCCAGTGAGCAGTTCTTC
>TRBV28|NA|TRBJ2-4|few
CASSPSSLAKNIQYF
TGTGCCAGCAGTCCGAGCTCTCTGGCCAAAAACATTCAGTACTTC
>TRBV9|TRBD2|TRBJ2-7|few
CASSVGGDLSYEQYF
TGTGCCAGCAGCGTCGGGGGGGATCTGAGCTACGAGCAGTACTTC
>TRBV10-3|NA|TRBJ2-7|NA
CAIGADTYEQYF
TGTGCCATTGGGGCGGATACCTACGAGCAGTACTTC
>TRBV4-3|TRBD1|TRBJ2-5|many
CASSQDRGQTQYF
TGCGCCAGCAGCCAAGACAGGGGGCAGACCCAGTACTTC
>TRBV27|TRBD2|TRBJ2-7|NA
CASSLSRPGGGHEQYF
TGTGCCAGCAGTTTATCCCGCCCAGGCGGGGGGCACGAGCAGTACTTC
>TRBV5-4|NA|TRBJ2-3|NA
CASSLNGGATDTQYF
TGTGCCAGCAGCTTGAACGGCGGTGCCACAGATACGCAGTATTTT
>TRBV12-3/TRBV12-4|NA|TRBJ1-1|NA
CASRVGLTATEAFF
TGTGCCAGCAGGGTAGGGCTGACAGCAACGGAAGCTTTCTTT
>TRBV20-1|NA|TRBJ2-7|NA
CSARKTGVSSYEQYF
TGCAGTGCTAGAAAGACCGGCGTTAGCTCCTACGAGCAGTACTTC
>TRBV6-2/TRBV6-3|TRBD2|TRBJ2-1|many
CASSSSAGEANEQFF
TGTGCCAGCAGTTCCTCAGCGGGAGAAGCAAATGAGCAGTTCTTC
>TRBV6-1|NA|TRBJ2-5|NA
CASSVGLQKRETQYF
TGTGCCAGCAGTGTGGGCCTTCAAAAGCGAGAGACCCAGTACTTC
>TRBV25-1|TRBD2|TRBJ2-1|few
CASTSGPYNEQFF
TGTGCCAGCACTAGCGGGCCCTACAATGAGCAGTTCTTC
>TRBV20-1|TRBD2|TRBJ2-3|few
CSLVLAGSSTDTQYF
TGCAGTCTGGTCCTAGCGGGATCTAGCACAGATACGCAGTATTTT
>TRBV11-1|TRBD2|TRBJ2-5|NA
CASSSGTSVGETQYF
TGTGCCAGCAGCTCCGGGACTAGCGTGGGGGAGACCCAGTACTTC
>TRBV12-3/TRBV12-4|TRBD1|TRBJ1-2|NA
CASSEGGQGYYGYTF
TGTGCCAGCAGTGAAGGGGGACAGGGGTACTATGGCTACACCTTC
>TRBV7-2|NA|TRBJ2-1|NA
CASSLVTSSYNEQFF
TGTGCCAGCAGCTTAGTAACCTCTTCGTATAATGAGCAGTTCTTC
>TRBV29-1|TRBD1|TRBJ1-5|NA
CSVLTGSNQPQHF
TGCAGCGTCCTGACAGGGAGCAATCAGCCCCAGCATTTT
>TRBV30|TRBD1|TRBJ1-2|NA
CAWSDRGYYGYTF
TGTGCCTGGAGTGACAGGGGCTACTATGGCTACACCTTC
>TRBV3-1|TRBD2|TRBJ2-5|NA
CATSPTSGRRGTQYF
TGTGCCACCTCCCCGACTAGCGGGAGGCGAGGGACCCAGTACTTC
>TRBV12-3/TRBV12-4|TRBD1|TRBJ1-1|NA
CASSPTGGATEAFF
TGTGCCAGCAGTCCTACAGGGGGGGCCACTGAAGCTTTCTTT
>TRBV4-3|NA|TRBJ2-5|NA
CASSQGAQGGETQYF
TGCGCCAGCAGCCAAGGGGCACAGGGTGGGGAGACCCAGTACTTC
>TRBV28|TRBD1|TRBJ2-7|few
CASMRDRGPYEQYF
TGTGCCAGCATGCGGGACAGGGGACCCTACGAGCAGTACTTC
>TRBV9|NA|TRBJ2-1|NA
CASSPDRLPNEQFF
TGTGCCAGCAGCCCGGATAGATTGCCCAATGAGCAGTTCTTC
>TRBV28|TRBD2|TRBJ2-1|few
CASSQPGGPLNEQFF
TGTGCCAGCAGTCAGCCGGGAGGGCCGTTGAATGAGCAGTTCTTC
>TRBV30|TRBD1|TRBJ1-1|few
CAWSASGGAYMNTEAFF
TGTGCCTGGAGTGCTTCAGGGGGTGCATACATGAACACTGAAGCTTTCTTT
>TRBV5-1|TRBD1|TRBJ2-4|few
CASSTGQGKNIQYF
TGCGCCAGCAGCACTGGACAGGGGAAAAACATTCAGTACTTC
>TRBV7-9|TRBD1|TRBJ1-1|many
CASSLEGAGRTEAFF
TGTGCCAGCAGCCTAGAGGGGGCAGGACGGACTGAAGCTTTCTTT
>TRBV12-3/TRBV12-4|TRBD2|TRBJ2-2|NA
CASSFPGLAGVAGELFF
TGTGCCAGCAGTTTTCCGGGACTAGCGGGAGTCGCCGGGGAGCTGTTTTTT
>TRBV12-5|NA|TRBJ2-1|few
CASGLVNEQFF
TGTGCTAGTGGTTTGGTCAATGAGCAGTTCTTC
>TRBV12-3/TRBV12-4|NA|TRBJ2-3|NA
CASSDTSYPDTQYF
TGTGCCAGCAGCGACACCTCCTACCCCGATACGCAGTATTTT
>TRBV18|NA|TRBJ1-4|NA
CASSPPGVRTDEKLFF
TGTGCCAGCTCACCACCGGGAGTCCGGACTGATGAAAAACTGTTTTTT
>TRBV29-1|NA|TRBJ1-2|NA
CSVDVAGKVGGYTF
TGCAGCGTTGACGTCGCAGGGAAGGTTGGTGGCTACACCTTC
>TRBV7-2|NA|TRBJ1-1|NA
CASSRIRTNTEAFF
TGTGCCAGCAGCCGGATCCGAACGAACACTGAAGCTTTCTTT
>TRBV4-2|TRBD2|TRBJ2-5|NA
CASSQVLAGTETQYF
TGTGCCAGCAGCCAAGTACTAGCGGGAACGGAGACCCAGTACTTC
>TRBV12-5|NA|TRBJ2-1|few
CASGRGEVYNEQFF
TGTGCTAGTGGTAGGGGGGAAGTATACAATGAGCAGTTCTTC
>TRBV12-3/TRBV12-4|NA|TRBJ1-2|NA
CASSLSSLRGYTF
TGTGCCAGCAGTTTAAGCAGTTTACGTGGCTACACCTTC
>TRBV11-2|TRBD1|TRBJ1-2|once
CASSLGQGSGGYTF
TGTGCCAGCAGCTTAGGACAGGGGAGTGGCGGCTACACCTTC
>TRBV29-1|NA|TRBJ2-1|few
CSVERDLVYNEQFF
TGCAGCGTTGAACGTGACTTGGTCTACAATGAGCAGTTCTTC
>TRBV7-9|NA|TRBJ2-7|NA
CASSFDPGPYEQYF
TGTGCCAGCAGCTTCGACCCAGGTCCCTACGAGCAGTACTTC
>TRBV24-1|NA|TRBJ2-1|few
CATSELRYNEQFF
TGTGCCACCAGTGAGCTAAGATACAATGAGCAGTTCTTC
>TRBV5-6|NA|TRBJ1-5|NA
CASSLAWADAEPQHF
TGTGCCAGCAGCTTGGCCTGGGCAGATGCTGAGCCCCAGCATTTT
>TRBV18|TRBD1|TRBJ1-5|NA
CASSPEQGGAGQPQHF
TGTGCCAGCTCGCCAGAACAAGGGGGCGCAGGGCAGCCCCAGCATTTT
>TRBV7-2|NA|TRBJ1-1|NA
CASSFAKGGRAEAFF
TGTGCCAGCAGCTTTGCGAAAGGGGGTAGAGCTGAAGCTTTCTTT
>TRBV28|TRBD2|TRBJ2-5|NA
CASSFQRTSGQETQYF
TGTGCCAGCAGTTTTCAGCGGACTAGCGGCCAAGAGACCCAGTACTTC
>TRBV20-1|TRBD2|TRBJ2-1|NA
CSVPIISGGYNEQFF
TGCAGTGTCCCGATTATTAGCGGGGGCTACAATGAGCAGTTCTTC
>TRBV11-2|TRBD2|TRBJ2-7|NA
CASSSGRGGAFSYEQYF
TGTGCCAGCAGCTCCGGCCGGGGGGGGGCATTCTCCTACGAGCAGTACTTC
>TRBV20-1|TRBD2|TRBJ2-5|few
CSARDAGVGETQYF
TGCAGTGCTAGAGATGCGGGGGTGGGGGAGACCCAGTACTTC
>TRBV12-3/TRBV12-4|NA|TRBJ2-7|once
CASSTGRSGEQYF
TGTGCCAGCAGCACTGGACGGTCGGGCGAGCAGTACTTC
>TRBV12-3/TRBV12-4|TRBD2|TRBJ2-1|few
CASGVSGTNEQFF
TGTGCCAGCGGGGTAAGCGGGACGAATGAGCAGTTCTTC